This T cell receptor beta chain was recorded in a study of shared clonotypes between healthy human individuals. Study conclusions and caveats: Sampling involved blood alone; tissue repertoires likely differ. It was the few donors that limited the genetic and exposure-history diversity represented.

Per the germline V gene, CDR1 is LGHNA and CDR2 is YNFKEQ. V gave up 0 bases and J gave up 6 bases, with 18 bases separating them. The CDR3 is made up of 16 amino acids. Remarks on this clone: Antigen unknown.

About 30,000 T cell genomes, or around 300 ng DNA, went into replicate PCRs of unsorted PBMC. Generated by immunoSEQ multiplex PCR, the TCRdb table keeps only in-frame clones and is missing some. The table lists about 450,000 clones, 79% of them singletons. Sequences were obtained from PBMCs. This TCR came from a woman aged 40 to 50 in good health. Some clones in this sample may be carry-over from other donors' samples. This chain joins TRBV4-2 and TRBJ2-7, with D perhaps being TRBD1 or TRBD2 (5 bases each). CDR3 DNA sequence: TGTGCCAGCAGCCAAGATAATAGGCAGGGACGGGGCGAGCAGTACTTC. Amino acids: CASSQDNRQGRGEQYF.